This T cell receptor (beta chain) stems from a study of tumor-infiltrating lymphocytes in primary liver carcinoma. Study-wide points: Tumor region pairs overlapped more than did tumor-adjacent and tumor-blood pairs. The study found only about 7.5-25% of top clones in all five tumor regions. Tumor top-250-clone fraction significantly exceeded that of blood (p = 0.039).

Co-extraction of RNA and DNA was performed on roughly 17-32 mg of unsorted bulk tissue. Patients were chronically HBV-infected and treatment-naive. Using a constant-region primer together with ProtoScript II reverse transcriptase, TCR beta cDNA was made from 450 to 600 ng of total RNA. It was through three nested multiplex PCR rounds of slightly modified ARM-PCR that TCR beta libraries arose. With TRBV1-TRBV30 forward primers and a C-beta reverse primer, the first two PCR rounds were run for roughly 10 cycles each. TCRdb re-called the multiplex PCR reads with MiXCR, one entry per CDR3 protein. The data hold 50,000 or so distinct CDR3 sequences, with 60% to 80% observed a single time. The V gene's germline CDR1 is SGHVS and CDR2 FQNEAQ. CDR3 length: 16 residues. About this clonotype: What it binds is unknown. A read error may account for a junction end that differs from germline.

Sequencing was performed on liver tumor tissue from sampling region 5. Documented subset: tumor region T5, tumor centre. J is TRBJ2-2 and V is TRBV7-8; D perhaps matches TRBD2 (6 bases). This clonotype was sampled from a man in his forties or fifties with primary liver carcinoma and hepatitis B virus infection. The CDR3 region is CASTLPLVGGIGELFF. The CDR3 DNA is TGTGCTAGCACCCTCCCCCTAGTGGGAGGAATCGGGGAGCTGTTTTTT.